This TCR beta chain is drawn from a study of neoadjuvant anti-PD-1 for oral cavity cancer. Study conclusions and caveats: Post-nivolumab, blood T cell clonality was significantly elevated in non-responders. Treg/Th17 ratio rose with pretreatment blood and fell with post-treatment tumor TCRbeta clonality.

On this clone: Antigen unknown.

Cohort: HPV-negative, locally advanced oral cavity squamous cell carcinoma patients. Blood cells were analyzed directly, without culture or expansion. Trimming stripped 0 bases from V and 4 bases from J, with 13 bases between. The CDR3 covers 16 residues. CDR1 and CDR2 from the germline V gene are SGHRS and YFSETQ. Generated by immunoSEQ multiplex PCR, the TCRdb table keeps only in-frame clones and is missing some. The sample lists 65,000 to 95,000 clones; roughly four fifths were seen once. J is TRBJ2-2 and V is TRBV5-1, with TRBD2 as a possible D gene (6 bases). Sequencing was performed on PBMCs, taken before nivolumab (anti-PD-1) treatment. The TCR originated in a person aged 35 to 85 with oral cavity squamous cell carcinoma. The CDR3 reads CASSLVPGVSTGELFF. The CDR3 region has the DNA TGCGCCAGCAGCTTGGTGCCGGGAGTGAGCACCGGGGAGCTGTTTTTT.